The 8 T cell receptor beta chains reported below all come from one sample, sequenced in a study of cytomegalovirus exposure and HLA in healthy donors. The primer mix had 60 Vbeta and 13 Jbeta primers. Sequenced by immunoSEQ multiplex PCR; TCRdb stores in-frame clones only, minus some. The sample includes 180,000 or so clones, roughly three quarters of them seen just once. The sequenced sample consisted of PBMCs. These receptors all stem from a male donor in good health and CMV-seronegative.

This chain connects TRBV27 to TRBJ2-1, with 12 bases matching TRBD2. The CDR3 covers 17 residues. The junction had 9 bases not matched to a gene; V was cut back by 5 bases and J by 4 bases. CDR1 is MNHEY and CDR2 is SMNVEV in the germline V gene (reference sequence). The CDR3, as DNA: TGTGCCAGCAGTCCCACTAGCGGGAGGCCCCGATACAATGAGCAGTTCTTC. As protein: CASSPTSGRPRYNEQFF.

This chain links TRBV28 with TRBJ2-1, with 9 bases aligning to TRBD2. This CDR3 contains 15 residues. Germline CDR1 reads MDHEN; CDR2 reads SYDVKM. V dropped 3 bases and J dropped 5; count of bases not matched to a gene: 5. In DNA, the CDR3 is TGTGCCAGCAGTTTGGTGGGCGGGAGGGACAATGAGCAGTTCTTC. Translation: CASSLVGGRDNEQFF.

This chain links TRBV5-6 with TRBJ2-4, with D hard to call. Trimming cost V 4 bases and J 5 bases, with 16 bases left between them. The CDR3 runs 15 residues. CDR1 is SGHDT, CDR2 YYEEEE, per germline. CDR3 in amino acids: CASSELASSQNIQYF. The DNA of the CDR3 is TGTGCCAGCAGCGAACTGGCGAGTAGCCAAAACATTCAGTACTTC. Filled out from reference TRBV5-6 and TRBJ2-4, the complete variable domain reads DAGVTQSPTHLIKTRGQQVTLRCSPKSGHDTVSWYQQALGQGPQFIFQYYEEEERQRGNFPDRFSGHQFPNYSSELNVNALLLGDSALYLCASSELASSQNIQYFGAGTRLSVL.

V usage is TRBV7-9 and J usage is TRBJ2-1, with 7 bases aligning to TRBD1. The germline CDR1 and CDR2 sequences are SEHNR and FQNEAQ (reference sequence). The CDR3 totals 13 residues. Trimming at V came to 5 bases and at J to 4 bases, leaving 2 bases not matched to a gene. The CDR3 nucleotides are TGTGCCAGCAGCGGGACAGTATACAATGAGCAGTTCTTC. It is translated as CASSGTVYNEQFF. Together with reference TRBV7-9 and TRBJ2-1, the CDR3 gives the full variable domain: DTGVSQNPRHKITKRGQNVTFRCDPISEHNRLYWYRQTLGQGPEFLTYFQNEAQLEKSRLLSDRFSAERPKGSFSTLEIQRTEQGDSAMYLCASSGTVYNEQFFGPGTRLTVL.

There are a few counts of this clone. The chain employs TRBV7-3 and TRBJ2-3; possible D gene TRBD1, 5 bases. This CDR3 is built from 13 residues. The germline V and J ends were trimmed by 5 bases and 6 bases, with 12 bases remaining between them. The germline V gene has CDR1 SGHTA and CDR2 FQGTGA. CDR3 sequence reads: CASSPRWGDTQYF. CDR3 DNA: TGTGCCAGCAGCCCCCGTTGGGGCGATACGCAGTATTTT.

The rearrangement joins TRBV7-3 to TRBJ1-1, with a possible D match to TRBD1 (6 bases). Germline CDR1 is SGHTA and CDR2 is FQGTGA. There are 14 residues in the CDR3. V was trimmed by 3 bases and J by 8 bases, leaving 16 bases between them. DNA for the CDR3: TGTGCCAGCAGCTTCGGTGGACAGTCCACGGAAGCTTTCTTT. It encodes CASSFGGQSTEAFF. Filled out from reference TRBV7-3 and TRBJ1-1, the complete variable domain reads GAGVSQTPSNKVTEKGKYVELRCDPISGHTALYWYRQSLGQGPEFLIYFQGTGAADDSGLPNDRFFAVRPEGSVSTLKIQRTERGDSAVYLCASSFGGQSTEAFFGQGTRLTVV.

V usage is TRBV9 and J usage is TRBJ2-1, with D perhaps TRBD2 (7 bases). V lost 0 bases and J 10 bases, leaving 20 bases between the germline ends. CDR3 length: 16 residues. Germline CDR1 and CDR2: SGDLS and YYNGEE. The CDR3 bases are TGTGCCAGCAGCGTAGTATTGGGGGGGCTAGTGGAGGAGCAGTTCTTC. It specifies CASSVVLGGLVEEQFF.

The V call is TRBV6-5, the J call TRBJ2-5; D not certain. The DNA end is a closer match to TRBJ2-7, so the J assignment may be wrong. CDR1 and CDR2 from the germline V gene are MNHEY and SVGAGI. The CDR3 runs to 14 residues. CDR3 amino acids: CASSSRLGAYEQYF. The CDR3, as DNA: TGTGCCAGCAGTTCTCGACTGGGTGCCTACGAGCAGTACTTC.